The sequence of this TCR beta chain was determined in a study of blood T cell repertoires in COVID-19 (dated by TCRdb to about 2020). General notes on the study: Collaborator samples came from the United States, Italy and Spain and covered acute and convalescent phases of COVID-19. The material from the prospective study consisted of cDNA or gDNA derived from T cells, B-cell-depleted T cells, or PBMCs. The dataset comprised deeply sampled blood TCRbeta repertoires from subjects exposed to, actively infected with, or recovered from COVID-19. A freely available public database, intended as a resource for researchers studying the immune response to SARS-CoV-2, is where the repertoires were released. The samples were drawn from two sources: the first 160 participants of the ongoing ImmuneRACE study, and about 1,300 subjects contributed by 6 global collaborators. Sample metadata almost always included a de-identified subject ID, COVID-19 status, age in years and sex. Where available, HLA class I and class II types were taken from metadata supplied by the sample provider and were not determined by assay-based typing.

CDR1 KGHSH and CDR2 LQKENI were looked up in the germline V gene. A distance of 8 bases separates the germline ends of V and J, which lose 4 bases and 4 bases respectively. The CDR3 has 13 amino acids, counting the end cysteine and phenylalanine. Only the CDR3 DNA is retained, 39 bases long and in frame from the first base. Study-level results and caveats: Clinical and demographic metadata were provided uncurated, with the amount varying by source and participant.

About this clone itself: Its antigen is still unknown. Qualities for individual bases were not recorded, and no much larger clone is one base off.

TCRbeta CDR3 regions were amplified from genomic DNA by means of the immunoSEQ Assay, a bias-controlled multiplex PCR. The authors' pipeline ran thus. Within the assay, amplification of reference gene primers was used to estimate how many nucleated cells each sample contained. To quantify the absolute abundance of each unique TCRbeta CDR3 rearrangement, sequence reads were collapsed and filtered. For each sample, productive Simpson clonality was calculated by taking the square root of Simpson's diversity index across productive rearrangements. TCRdb provides this immuneACCESS table in a form limited to in-frame rearrangements. Some clones are lacking; in checked studies, under half of them reflect an unresolved V gene, and why the rest are absent is not known. V, J and clone size derive from that table, while D and trimming were established from the DNA sequence. A total of about 160,000 clones appear in this sample, around 92% of them only once. The ten largest clones capture around 4.6% of the sample.

One collaborating source in Seattle enrolled patients while the patients were actively infected and followed the patients over time throughout the course of disease. Collaborating institutions collected whole blood in K2EDTA tubes following their own protocols. For TCRbeta analysis, collaborators shipped samples as frozen whole blood, isolated PBMCs, or DNA extracted from either of those sample types. This receptor was obtained from a man in his thirties or forties with COVID-19, enrolled during active disease. The V gene is TRBV18 and the J gene is TRBJ1-3; perhaps TRBD1 is the D gene, with 6 bases matching. Specimen: peripheral blood. The CDR3 protein: CASSQGQGNTIYF. In nucleotide form, the sequence is TGTGCCAGCTCACAGGGACAAGGAAACACCATATATTTT. The full variable domain, with segments outside the CDR3 supplied by the reference TRBV18 and TRBJ1-3 proteins, appears as NAGVMQNPRHLVRRRGQEARLRCSPMKGHSHVYWYRQLPEEGLKFMVYLQKENIIDESGMPKERFSAEFPKEGPSILRIQQVVRGDSAAYFCASSQGQGNTIYFGEGSWLTVV.